This T cell receptor beta chain is drawn from a study of T cell changes during pregnancy in multiple sclerosis. The CDR3 totals 13 residues. V dropped 8 bases and J dropped 0 bases, with 8 bases sitting between them. Germline CDR1 reads ENHRY; CDR2 reads SYGVKD. Using immunoSEQ multiplex PCR, the repertoire was profiled, and TCRdb retains in-frame clones only, with some absent. In the table there are fewer than 55,000 clones, about nine tenths of which are singletons. The sample consisted of CD4+ T cells from peripheral blood mononuclear cells, taken in the third trimester of pregnancy. This receptor was obtained from a female donor with multiple sclerosis, enrolled in a pregnancy study. The chain links TRBV10-3 to TRBJ1-5; D remains ambiguous. Written as DNA, the CDR3 is TGTGCCATCGGCGGGTATAGCAATCAGCCCCAGCATTTT. Protein sequence: CAIGGYSNQPQHF.